These T cell receptor beta chains were read from a single sample in a study of shared clonotypes between healthy human individuals. Some clones are missing from TCRdb's copy, which holds only in-frame ones; the method was immunoSEQ multiplex PCR. The sample includes under 1,100,000 clones, about 80% of them seen just once. The sequenced sample was memory CD4+ T cells from PBMCs. The source is a man younger than 35 in good health. Some clones in this sample may be carry-over from other donors' samples. The conserved cysteine and the conserved F or W are not part of the CDR3 here. A D gene is named only where the DNA matches it firmly.

J	D	V	CDR3
TRBJ2-7	TRBD2	TRBV11-2	ASSPTSGPMGEQY
TRBJ2-2	TRBD1	TRBV9	ASSLGQGKNTGELF
TRBJ2-7	.	TRBV7-9	ASSFGVSSYEQY
TRBJ1-1	TRBD1	TRBV7-3	ASSLQGVGTEAF
TRBJ2-7	.	TRBV30	AWLGDNSYEQY
TRBJ1-2	.	TRBV6-1	ASLSGQGYGYT
TRBJ2-3	TRBD2	TRBV6-5	ASSRGLAGTDTQY
TRBJ2-7	.	TRBV5-4	ASSLERTYEQY
TRBJ2-7	.	TRBV10-1	ASSGPRRDEQY
TRBJ1-1	.	TRBV2	AGSLEGTEAF
TRBJ2-7	TRBD2	TRBV10-3	ADHWTQREPFEQY
TRBJ2-1	TRBD2	TRBV30	AWSSGGSSYNEQF
TRBJ2-7	TRBD1	TRBV9	ASSVGTELYEQY
TRBJ1-1	.	TRBV18	ATLSGLENTEAF
TRBJ2-2	.	TRBV30	AWNLAPGELF
TRBJ2-5	.	TRBV12-5	ASGLVRDGRYQETQY
TRBJ2-7	.	TRBV2	ASSAAVTSYEQY
TRBJ2-5	TRBD2	TRBV4-3	ASSQGAGGGQTQY
TRBJ1-1	.	TRBV19	ASSIDGTLNTEAF
TRBJ2-1	.	TRBV18	ASSPQTGVASEQF
TRBJ2-5	.	TRBV5-1	ASSLVAGAETQY
TRBJ1-2	TRBD1	TRBV30	AWSEDRGYGYT
TRBJ1-4	.	TRBV5-1	ASKGPGGSPEKLF
TRBJ2-2	TRBD1	TRBV7-8	ASNLRGSSTGELF